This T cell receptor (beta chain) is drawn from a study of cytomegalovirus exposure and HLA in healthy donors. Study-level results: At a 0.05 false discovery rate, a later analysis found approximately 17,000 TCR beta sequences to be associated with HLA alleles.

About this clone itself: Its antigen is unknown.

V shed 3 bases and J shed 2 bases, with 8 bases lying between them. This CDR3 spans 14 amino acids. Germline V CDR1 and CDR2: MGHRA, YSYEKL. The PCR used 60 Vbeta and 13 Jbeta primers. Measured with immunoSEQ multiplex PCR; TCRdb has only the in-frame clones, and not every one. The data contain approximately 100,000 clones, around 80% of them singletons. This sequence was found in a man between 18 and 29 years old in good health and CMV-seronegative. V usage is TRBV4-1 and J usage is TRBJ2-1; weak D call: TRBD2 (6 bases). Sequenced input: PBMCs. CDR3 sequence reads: CASSQGLAYNEQFF. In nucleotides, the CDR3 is TGCGCCAGCAGCCAGGGACTGGCCTACAATGAGCAGTTCTTC.